A single sample is the source of the 19 T cell receptor beta chains below, sequenced in a study of CD8+CD57+ T cells in acquired aplastic anemia. CDR3 and TCR beta VDJ profiling relied on genomic DNA as the template. One entry per CDR3 protein, called by TCRdb with MiXCR from the reads. The table shows around 190,000 distinct CDR3 sequences, with less than 70% occurring only once. The sequencing input was sorted CD4+, CD8+, or CD8+CD57+ T cells (not recorded which) from PBMCs. The origin of the receptors is a human donor in good health, serving as a control.

The chain recombines TRBV15 with TRBJ2-2; D might be TRBD2 (7 bases). Germline V gene sequence: CDR1 LNHNV, CDR2 YYDKDF (reference sequence). Trimming shortened V by 5 bases and J by 5 bases, and 15 bases separated the two germline ends. The CDR3 is 15 residues long. This CDR3 reads CATSGGGRVTGELFF. The CDR3, as DNA: TGTGCCACCAGCGGGGGGGGCAGGGTGACCGGGGAGCTGTTTTTT.

This clonotype was recorded many times. The CDR3 DNA is TGTGCCAGCAGCCCACGGCTAGCGGGGGAAGTCCGGAACGAGCAGTACTTC. Protein: CASSPRLAGEVRNEQYF. The rearrangement links TRBV6-5 to TRBJ2-7; TRBD2 matches 10 bases. Trimming removed 6 bases from V and 5 bases from J; junction bases left unmatched: 16. The CDR3 contains 17 residues. Per germline, CDR1 MNHEY and CDR2 SVGAGI.

This clonotype has at least ten counts. The chain links TRBV28 to TRBJ1-6, with 9 bases identical to TRBD1. The V and J ends lost 4 bases and 9 bases, in that order; junction bases with no gene match: 4. The CDR3 is made up of 14 amino acids. In germline, CDR1 is MDHEN, CDR2 SYDVKM. CDR3 protein: CASSYRGPGSPLHF. The CDR3 DNA sequence: TGTGCCAGCAGTTACAGGGGGCCTGGTTCACCCCTCCACTTT.

This sequence joins TRBV6-5 and TRBJ1-6; no clear D. Germline V gives CDR1 MNHEY, CDR2 SVGAGI. The CDR3 contains 13 residues. V lost 4 bases and J 5 bases, leaving 6 bases between the germline ends. The CDR3 DNA follows: TGTGCCAGCAGTTCCGCGGATAATTCACCCCTCCACTTT. This encodes CASSSADNSPLHF.

Many counts were recorded for this clonotype. The V call is TRBV6-1, the J call TRBJ1-4; tentative D call: TRBD1 (6 bases). Germline V gene data show CDR1 as MNHNS and CDR2 as SASEGT. This CDR3 has 14 residues. V was shortened by 4 bases and J by 16 bases, with 22 bases between the two germline ends. The CDR3 DNA reads as TGTGCCAGCAGTGTCCTCGGGGGGCGCGGTATCCAGTTTTTT. This gives the protein CASSVLGGRGIQFF.

The chain joins TRBV9 to TRBJ1-2; unclear D gene. Germline assignment: CDR1 SGDLS and CDR2 YYNGEE. The CDR3 totals 14 residues. V lost 0 bases to trimming and J lost 0 bases, with 6 bases between them. The CDR3: CASSVDSANYGYTF. The CDR3 coding sequence is TGTGCCAGCAGCGTAGACTCTGCTAACTATGGCTACACCTTC.

This chain links TRBV20-1 with TRBJ1-2; D is unclear. The CDR3 covers 13 residues. CDR1 is DFQATT and CDR2 is SNEGSKA in the germline V gene (reference sequence). The V end was cut by 1 base, the J end by 6 bases, with 12 bases between. CDR3 DNA sequence: TGCAGTGCTAGAGTTCGCAAAATGGATGGCTACACCTTC. Amino acid sequence: CSARVRKMDGYTF.

The gene calls are TRBV19 and TRBJ2-4, with D tentatively TRBD1 (5 bases). The CDR3 runs to 13 residues. Germline CDR1 reads LNHDA; CDR2 reads SQIVND (reference sequence). Trimming shortened V by 3 bases and J by 8 bases, and 11 bases separated the two germline ends. CDR3 nucleotide sequence: TGTGCCAGTAGTATCAGGGTTCTCGACATTCAGTACTTC. This sequence encodes CASSIRVLDIQYF. The variable domain in full, completed from reference TRBV19 and TRBJ2-4, reads DGGITQSPKYLFRKEGQNVTLSCEQNLNHDAMYWYRQDPGQGLRLIYYSQIVNDFQKGDIAEGYSVSREKKESFPLTVTSAQKNPTAFYLCASSIRVLDIQYFGAGTRLSVL.

With respect to this clonotype: The junction departs from germline at one end; a sequencing error may be responsible. The chain joins TRBV5-1 to TRBJ1-4; tentative D call: TRBD1 (5 bases). Germline CDR1 and CDR2: SGHRS and YFSETQ. The CDR3 sequence is 16 residues long. The CDR3 is CASCLGYDRKSEKLFF. CDR3 bases: TGCGCCAGCTGCTTGGGATATGACAGAAAAAGTGAAAAACTGTTTTTT.

This chain links TRBV2 with TRBJ2-3; D perhaps matches TRBD1 (5 bases). Germline CDR1 and CDR2: SNHLY and FYNNEI. The length of the CDR3 is 13 residues. V was shortened by 5 bases and J by 11 bases, with 17 bases between the two germline ends. CDR3 nucleotide sequence: TGTGCCAGCAGTTGGGGAAGGGGTTTTGAGCAGTATTTT. Its translation is CASSWGRGFEQYF.

This clonotype was seen only a few times. This chain links TRBV28 with TRBJ1-3, with D unclear. The germline V gene has CDR1 MDHEN and CDR2 SYDVKM. The V end was cut by 5 bases, the J end by 4 bases, with 12 bases between. The CDR3 length is 14 residues. CDR3 nucleotides: TGTGCCAGCAGTCCCCTCACTTGGGGAAACACCATATATTTT. Translation: CASSPLTWGNTIYF.

This rearrangement joins TRBV12-3 or TRBV12-4 to TRBJ1-2, with 8 bases identical to TRBD1. The CDR3 is made up of 13 amino acids. J gave up 6 bases and V 5 bases, and 5 bases lay outside the gene matches. This CDR3 is CASSHQGADGYTF. DNA of the CDR3: TGTGCCAGCAGTCATCAGGGGGCGGATGGCTACACCTTC.

The V gene is TRBV29-1, the J gene TRBJ1-2, with D unclear. V shed 4 bases and J shed 0 bases, with 6 bases lying between them. CDR1 SQVTM and CDR2 ANQGSEA come from the germline V gene. The CDR3 covers 12 residues. In DNA form, the CDR3 reads TGCAGCGTTGTGAGGTCTAACTATGGCTACACCTTC. Translating it yields CSVVRSNYGYTF. The entire variable domain, with the rest obtained from reference TRBV29-1 and TRBJ1-2, is as follows: SAVISQKPSRDICQRGTSLTIQCQVDSQVTMMFWYRQQPGQSLTLIATANQGSEATYESGFVIDKFPISRPNLTFSTLTVSNMSPEDSSIYLCSVVRSNYGYTFGSGTRLTVV.

This clonotype was recorded many times. This chain uses TRBV6-5 with TRBJ2-5; D unresolved. Trimming took 0 bases from V and 2 from J, leaving 7 bases between them. Per germline, CDR1 MNHEY and CDR2 SVGAGI. This CDR3 contains 14 residues. CDR3 nucleotides: TGTGCCAGCAGTTACTCGAGACTTCAAGAGACCCAGTACTTC. Encoded protein: CASSYSRLQETQYF.

This clonotype has just a few counts. The V call is TRBV7-3, the J call TRBJ2-7; a weak D match, TRBD1 (6 bases). The germline gives CDR1 SGHTA, CDR2 FQGTGA. V dropped 6 bases and J dropped 7 bases, with 16 bases sitting between them. CDR3 size: 13 residues. In DNA, the CDR3 is TGTGCCAGCAGTATCACTTCGGACAGAGAGCAGTACTTC. This sequence encodes CASSITSDREQYF.

The CDR3 DNA is TGTGCCAGCAGTGGTAATCCACGGGTCGAGCAGTACTTC. Its protein is CASSGNPRVEQYF. The chain carries TRBV2 and TRBJ2-7, with unresolved D. This CDR3 comprises 13 residues. V was pared by 4 bases and J by 6 bases, with 13 bases between. Germline values: CDR1 SNHLY, CDR2 FYNNEI.

This clonotype was recorded once. The chain combines TRBV19 with TRBJ1-2, with D perhaps matching TRBD1 (5 bases). Germline V gene lookup returns CDR1 LNHDA and CDR2 SQIVND (reference sequence). This CDR3 has 13 amino acids. The V end lost 4 bases, the J end lost 4 bases, and 10 bases lay between the germline ends. CDR3 DNA: TGTGCCAGTAGTAGCTACCAGGGCTATGGCTACACCTTC. This codes for CASSSYQGYGYTF. Filled out from reference TRBV19 and TRBJ1-2, the complete variable domain reads DGGITQSPKYLFRKEGQNVTLSCEQNLNHDAMYWYRQDPGQGLRLIYYSQIVNDFQKGDIAEGYSVSREKKESFPLTVTSAQKNPTAFYLCASSSYQGYGYTFGSGTRLTVV.

The chain joins TRBV19 to TRBJ1-5, with TRBD1 matching over 7 bases. The CDR3 has 14 amino acids. CDR1 and CDR2 from the germline V gene are LNHDA and SQIVND (reference sequence). Trimming took 4 bases from V and 3 from J; bases not matched to a gene: 3. As DNA, the CDR3 is TGTGCCAGTAGTAACGACAGGGACAATCAGCCCCAGCATTTT. Its protein product is CASSNDRDNQPQHF.

The genes are TRBV20-1 and TRBJ1-5; 8 positions match TRBD1. Germline values: CDR1 DFQATT, CDR2 SNEGSKA (reference sequence). With V trimmed by 7 bases and J by 6 bases, 5 bases remained unmatched. This CDR3 is 12 amino acids long. The CDR3 loop is CSVGQGGQPQHF. The CDR3 DNA sequence: TGCAGTGTAGGACAGGGAGGTCAGCCCCAGCATTTT.